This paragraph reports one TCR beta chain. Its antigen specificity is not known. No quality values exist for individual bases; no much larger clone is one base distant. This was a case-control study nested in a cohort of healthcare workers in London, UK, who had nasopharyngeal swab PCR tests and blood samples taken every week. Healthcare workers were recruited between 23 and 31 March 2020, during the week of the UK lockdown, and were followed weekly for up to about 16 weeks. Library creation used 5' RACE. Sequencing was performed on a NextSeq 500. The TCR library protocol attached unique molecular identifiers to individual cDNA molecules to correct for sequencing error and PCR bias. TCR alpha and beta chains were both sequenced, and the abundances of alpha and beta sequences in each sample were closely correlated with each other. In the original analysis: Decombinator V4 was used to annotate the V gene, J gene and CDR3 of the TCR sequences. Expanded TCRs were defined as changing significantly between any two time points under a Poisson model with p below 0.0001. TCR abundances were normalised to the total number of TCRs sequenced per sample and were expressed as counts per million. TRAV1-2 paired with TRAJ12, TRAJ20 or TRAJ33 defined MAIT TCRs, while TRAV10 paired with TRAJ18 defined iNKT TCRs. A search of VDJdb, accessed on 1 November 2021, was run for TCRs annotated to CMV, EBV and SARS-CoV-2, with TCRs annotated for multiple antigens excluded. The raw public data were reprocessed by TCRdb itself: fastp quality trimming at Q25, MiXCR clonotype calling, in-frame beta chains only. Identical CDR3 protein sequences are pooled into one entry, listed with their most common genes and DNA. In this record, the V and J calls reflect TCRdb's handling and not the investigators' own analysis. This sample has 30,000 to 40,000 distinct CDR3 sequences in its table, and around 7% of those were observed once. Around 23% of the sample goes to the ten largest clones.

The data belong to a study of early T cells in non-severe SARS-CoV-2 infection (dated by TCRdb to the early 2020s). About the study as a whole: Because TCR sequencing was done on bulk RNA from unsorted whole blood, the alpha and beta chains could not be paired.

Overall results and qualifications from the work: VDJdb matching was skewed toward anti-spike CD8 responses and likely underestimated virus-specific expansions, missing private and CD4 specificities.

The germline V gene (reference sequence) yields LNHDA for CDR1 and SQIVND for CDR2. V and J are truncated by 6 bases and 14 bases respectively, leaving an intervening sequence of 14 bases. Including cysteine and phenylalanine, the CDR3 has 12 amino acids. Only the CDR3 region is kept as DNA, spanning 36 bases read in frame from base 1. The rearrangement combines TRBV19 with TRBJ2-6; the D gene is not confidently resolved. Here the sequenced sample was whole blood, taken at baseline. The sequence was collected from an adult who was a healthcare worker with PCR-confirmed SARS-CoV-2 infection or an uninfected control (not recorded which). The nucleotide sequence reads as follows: TGTGCCAGTAGCGCCAACCTACCCTTCCTGACTTTC. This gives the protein CASSANLPFLTF. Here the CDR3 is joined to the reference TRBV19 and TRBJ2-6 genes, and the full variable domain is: DGGITQSPKYLFRKEGQNVTLSCEQNLNHDAMYWYRQDPGQGLRLIYYSQIVNDFQKGDIAEGYSVSREKKESFPLTVTSAQKNPTAFYLCASSANLPFLTFGAGSRLTVL.